This T cell receptor (beta chain) was observed in a study of PD-L1 blockade in urothelial cancer. Across the study: Researchers found blood samples held a median of 141,255 T cells. The study, taken as a whole, reports: Tumor-associated clones in the blood of durable-benefit patients grew more at 3 weeks.

Each PCR received spiked synthetic TCR analog templates. The table came from immunoSEQ multiplex PCR; TCRdb's copy has only in-frame clones and leaves some out. The table shows 90,000 to 120,000 clones, with 70% to 90% occurring only once. In the case of this clone: Its specificity is not known.

Patients in the study were battling locally advanced or metastatic urothelial carcinoma. This CDR3 comprises 13 residues. Germline V gene data show CDR1 as MDHEN and CDR2 as SYDVKM. V was cut by 4 bases and J by 4 bases, with 11 bases left in between. The chain carries TRBV28 and TRBJ2-7, with D possibly matching TRBD1 (6 bases). The starting material was PBMCs, obtained around atezolizumab (anti-PD-L1) treatment. This receptor was identified in a man aged 45 to 65 with urothelial cancer. CDR3 region: CASSSGTHYEQYF. CDR3 sequence (DNA): TGTGCCAGCAGTTCCGGGACACATTACGAGCAGTACTTC.